The 26 T cell receptor beta chains presented below share a single source sample, sequenced in a study of molecular identifiers for immune sequencing clone quantification. Via MiXCR, TCRdb re-called the PCR reads, giving one row per CDR3 protein. The sample holds approximately 680,000 distinct CDR3 sequences, 25% seen once. The material sequenced was naive CD8+ T cells from blood, with Jurkat cell RNA spiked in. Subset noted: FACS-sorted CD8+CD4-CCR7+CD45RA+ naive T cells. These TCRs come from a human donor in good health. Some libraries in this study had Jurkat cell RNA spiked in.

Only a few counts were recorded for this clonotype. The rearrangement joins TRBV4-3 to TRBJ2-7; D remains unclear. The CDR3 is 15 amino acids. Trimming cost V 1 base and J 5 bases, with 15 bases left between them. Germline loops: CDR1 LGHNA, CDR2 YSLEER. In DNA form, the CDR3 reads TGCGCCAGCAGCCAAGGGGCAGAGACAACCCACGAGCAGTACTTC. Amino acid sequence: CASSQGAETTHEQYF.

This clonotype was seen a few times. The genes are TRBV29-1 and TRBJ1-2; D ambiguous. Germline V gene lookup returns CDR1 SQVTM and CDR2 ANQGSEA. The V end lost 3 bases, the J end lost 5 bases, and 7 bases lay between the germline ends. The CDR3 has 11 amino acids. The CDR3 bases are TGCAGCGTTGACTCCTTTTATGGCTACACCTTC. Its protein is CSVDSFYGYTF.

This clonotype was recorded many times. The gene calls are TRBV7-9 and TRBJ2-3; D is tentatively TRBD1 or TRBD2 (5 bases each). Trimming left V 0 bases short and J 3 bases short, with 13 bases between. Germline-derived CDR1 and CDR2 are SEHNR and FQNEAQ (reference sequence). The CDR3 sequence is 16 residues long. CDR3 bases: TGTGCCAGCAGCTTAGCTACGGGGCAATGGACAGATACGCAGTATTTT. Protein product: CASSLATGQWTDTQYF.

This clonotype was detected only a few times. The gene calls are TRBV12-3 or TRBV12-4 and TRBJ1-5; D not certain. The CDR3 runs 14 residues. V shed 5 bases and J shed 7 bases, with 15 bases lying between them. The DNA for the CDR3 is TGTGCCAGCAGTACTGGCGGGGTTAGCCAGCCCCAGCATTTT. This codes for CASSTGGVSQPQHF.

V and J are TRBV2 and TRBJ1-2; D remains ambiguous. Germline-derived CDR1 and CDR2 are SNHLY and FYNNEI. V lost 3 bases to trimming and J lost 4 bases, with 9 bases between them. The CDR3 runs 13 residues. The CDR3, as DNA: TGTGCCAGCAGTGATTCAGCGTTCTATGGCTACACCTTC. Its translation: CASSDSAFYGYTF.

In this sample, this clonotype turned up many times. The gene calls are TRBV14 and TRBJ2-3; D call uncertain. V was trimmed by 0 bases and J by 5 bases, leaving 15 bases between them. Germline lookup yields CDR1 SGHDN and CDR2 FVKESK. This CDR3 has 16 residues. CDR3 loop: CASSQEKFPLGDTQYF. DNA for the CDR3: TGTGCCAGCAGCCAAGAAAAATTCCCCTTGGGAGATACGCAGTATTTT.

This clonotype was observed a handful of times. J is TRBJ2-7 and V is TRBV19; 9 positions match TRBD1. The junction had 2 bases not matched to a gene; V was cut back by 3 bases and J by 5 bases. This CDR3 is built from 13 residues. CDR1 is LNHDA, CDR2 SQIVND, per germline (reference sequence). CDR3 loop: CASSIRTGDEQYF. The CDR3 DNA follows: TGTGCCAGTAGTATCCGGACAGGGGACGAGCAGTACTTC.

The chain uses TRBV24-1 and TRBJ2-5; 8 positions agree with TRBD1. CDR1 and CDR2 from the germline V gene are KGHDR and SFDVKD. The CDR3 has 16 amino acids. Trimming at V came to 4 bases and at J to 2 bases, leaving 8 bases not matched to a gene. Written as DNA, the CDR3 is TGTGCCACCAGTGAGGCAGGGGGCGCGAGTCAAGAGACCCAGTACTTC. Translation gives CATSEAGGASQETQYF.

On this clonotype itself: The CDR3 does not close with the conserved phenylalanine or tryptophan, likely indicating a read error. The chain recombines TRBV10-3 with TRBJ2-7; D not resolved. Trimming shortened V by 3 bases and J by 0 bases, and 12 bases separated the two germline ends. The CDR3 consists of 15 residues. Germline V gene sequence: CDR1 ENHRY, CDR2 SYGVKD. The CDR3 protein is CAISDSPASSYEQYS. The CDR3 nucleotides are TGTGCCATCAGTGACTCACCCGCTAGCTCCTACGAGCAGTACTCC.

This clonotype has only a few counts. The chain uses TRBV27 and TRBJ2-7, with 7 bases matching TRBD1. From germline, CDR1 is MNHEY and CDR2 SMNVEV (reference sequence). The CDR3 has 15 residues. J lost 0 bases, V lost 3 bases, and 5 bases had no gene match. CDR3 amino acids: CASSFRGGSSYEQYF. The CDR3 coding sequence is TGTGCCAGCAGTTTCCGAGGGGGCAGCTCCTACGAGCAGTACTTC.

The table lists this clonotype with many counts. The chain couples TRBV2 to TRBJ1-1, with D unresolved. CDR1 SNHLY and CDR2 FYNNEI come from the germline V gene. Trimming removed 0 bases from V and 1 base from J, with 15 bases in between. This CDR3 is built from 17 residues. The CDR3: CASSEARAASGNTEAFF. In DNA form, the CDR3 reads TGTGCCAGCAGTGAAGCGCGGGCAGCGTCAGGGAACACTGAAGCTTTCTTT.

Of note for this clonotype: The junction shows a germline mismatch at one end, possibly a read error. The genes are TRBV19 and TRBJ2-1, with 10 bases identical to TRBD2. Germline loops: CDR1 LNHDA, CDR2 SQIVND (reference sequence). The CDR3 length is 14 residues. The CDR3 DNA reads TGTGCCAGTAGATGGACTAGCGGACCCAATGAGCAGTCCTTC. Encoded protein: CASRWTSGPNEQSF.

This clonotype was picked up a small number of times. The chain employs TRBV27 and TRBJ2-7; 11 positions match TRBD2. Germline assignment: CDR1 MNHEY and CDR2 SMNVEV (reference sequence). The CDR3 length is 15 residues. With 7 bases clipped from V and 3 bases from J, the junction kept 8 bases outside the gene matches. This CDR3 is CASTKLAGDDYEQYF. The DNA for the CDR3 is TGTGCCAGCACAAAACTAGCGGGAGACGACTACGAGCAGTACTTC.

This clonotype was seen only a few times. The chain employs TRBV9 and TRBJ2-3; D not resolved. V gave up 1 base and J gave up 6 bases, with 6 bases separating them. The CDR3 is 12 residues long. Per the germline V gene, CDR1 is SGDLS and CDR2 is YYNGEE. CDR3 amino acids: CASSVQGDTQYF. In DNA form, the CDR3 reads TGTGCCAGCAGCGTACAAGGGGATACGCAGTATTTT.

In this sample, this clonotype turned up many times. The rearrangement joins TRBV29-1 to TRBJ1-1; 8 bases map to TRBD1. The CDR3 length is 13 residues. Germline assignment: CDR1 SQVTM and CDR2 ANQGSEA. The ends lost 4 bases at V and 3 bases at J; junction bases unmatched: 4. The chain's CDR3 is CSVGTGRDTEAFF. The CDR3 nucleotides are TGCAGCGTTGGGACAGGGAGGGACACTGAAGCTTTCTTT.

Concerning this clonotype: A much bigger clone sits one base away, suggesting this may be a read error. This chain uses TRBV2 with TRBJ2-7; 7 nucleotides align to TRBD1. Germline V gives CDR1 SNHLY, CDR2 FYNNEI. There are 15 residues in the CDR3. Trimming removed 6 bases from V and 4 bases from J; junction bases left unmatched: 12. CDR3 nucleotide sequence: TGTGCCAGCAGCGATTACCGGGACAGACTATACGAGCAGTACTTC. The encoded protein is CASSDYRDRLYEQYF.

This clonotype was seen only a few times. No conserved phenylalanine or tryptophan ends this CDR3, so it is likely a read error. The chain couples TRBV6-1 to TRBJ1-2; no clear D. V shed 2 bases and J shed 0 bases, with 10 bases lying between them. This CDR3 has 15 amino acids. Germline V lookup: CDR1 MNHNS, CDR2 SASEGT. CDR3 sequence: CASSERRAANYGYTL. In DNA form, the CDR3 reads TGTGCCAGCAGTGAAAGAAGGGCAGCTAACTATGGCTACACCCTC.

This clonotype was observed at least ten times. The rearrangement links TRBV2 to TRBJ1-5; D gene uncertain. Per germline, CDR1 SNHLY and CDR2 FYNNEI. CDR3 length equals 14 residues. V lost 3 bases and J 7 bases, leaving 13 bases between the germline ends. The DNA for the CDR3 is TGTGCCAGCAGTGAGGCGGGAGGTGGGCAGCCCCAGCATTTT. This encodes CASSEAGGGQPQHF.

On this clonotype: Since a much larger clone is just one base distant, this may be a read error. The chain combines TRBV4-3 with TRBJ2-1; D perhaps matches TRBD2 (5 bases). The V gene's germline CDR1 is LGHNA and CDR2 YSLEER. V lost 0 bases, J lost 5 bases, and 11 bases lay in between. The CDR3 has 15 residues. The CDR3 loop is CASSQDRGYNNEQFF. The CDR3 DNA reads TGCGCCAGCAGCCAAGATCGGGGTTACAACAATGAGCAGTTCTTC.

The chain couples TRBV15 to TRBJ2-2, with TRBD1 matching 9 bases. The germline V gene has CDR1 LNHNV and CDR2 YYDKDF (reference sequence). The CDR3 has 16 residues. V was clipped by 2 bases and J by 1 base; unmatched bases: 2. The CDR3 DNA reads as TGTGCCACCAGCAGACCGGGACAGGGGAACACCGGGGAGCTGTTTTTT. Protein sequence: CATSRPGQGNTGELFF.

This clonotype was seen only a few times. The chain links TRBV28 to TRBJ2-3, with TRBD2 matching over 10 bases. Germline CDR1 is MDHEN and CDR2 is SYDVKM. J lost 1 base, V lost 5 bases, and 9 bases had no gene match. The CDR3 is made up of 17 amino acids. The CDR3 DNA reads TGTGCCAGCAGTCCACATTACACTAGCGGGGGCACAGATACGCAGTATTTT. Its protein is CASSPHYTSGGTDTQYF.

This clonotype has just a few counts. The chain couples TRBV6-6 to TRBJ1-5; D call uncertain. Looked up from germline, CDR1 is MNHNY and CDR2 is SVGAGI (reference sequence). The CDR3 has 15 residues. Trimming removed 5 bases from V and 0 bases from J, with 11 bases in between. The CDR3 sequence is CASSDDQYSNQPQHF. In DNA, the CDR3 is TGTGCCAGCAGTGACGACCAATATAGCAATCAGCCCCAGCATTTT.

V gene TRBV4-1 combines with J gene TRBJ2-3, with a possible D match to TRBD2 (6 bases). The germline V and J ends were trimmed by 1 base and 4 bases, with 9 bases remaining between them. CDR1 is MGHRA, CDR2 YSYEKL, per germline. CDR3 length: 14 residues. CDR3 sequence (DNA): TGCGCCAGCAGCCAAGCGGGAGTGGCAGATACGCAGTATTTT. As protein: CASSQAGVADTQYF.

In this sample, this clonotype turned up many times. The chain uses TRBV19 and TRBJ1-5; the D gene is possibly TRBD1 (5 bases). The CDR3 consists of 14 residues. In germline, CDR1 is LNHDA, CDR2 SQIVND (reference sequence). Trimming shortened V by 8 bases and J by 0 bases, and 11 bases separated the two germline ends. The CDR3 loop reads CASYDRYSNQPQHF. The CDR3 DNA reads TGTGCCAGTTATGACAGATATAGCAATCAGCCCCAGCATTTT. The entire variable domain, with the rest obtained from reference TRBV19 and TRBJ1-5, is as follows: DGGITQSPKYLFRKEGQNVTLSCEQNLNHDAMYWYRQDPGQGLRLIYYSQIVNDFQKGDIAEGYSVSREKKESFPLTVTSAQKNPTAFYLCASYDRYSNQPQHFGDGTRLSIL.

This clonotype was counted between two and nine times. This chain joins TRBV6-2 or TRBV6-3 and TRBJ2-7, with 10 bases aligning to TRBD2. The CDR3 sequence is 16 residues long. Trimming removed 6 bases from V and 3 bases from J; junction bases left unmatched: 11. Germline values: CDR1 MNHEY, CDR2 SVGEGT. The CDR3 protein is CASSSNGLAADYEQYF. The CDR3 DNA follows: TGTGCCAGCAGCTCCAACGGACTAGCGGCCGACTACGAGCAGTACTTC.

CDR3 loop: CASSARTGEYTDTQYF. The DNA for the CDR3 is TGTGCCAGCAGCGCACGGACAGGGGAGTACACAGATACGCAGTATTTT. The chain joins TRBV9 to TRBJ2-3; 9 positions agree with TRBD1. From germline, CDR1 is SGDLS and CDR2 YYNGEE. The V gene end was trimmed by 3 bases and the J gene end by 2 bases; junction bases not matched to a gene: 7. CDR3 size: 16 residues.